The 5 T cell receptor beta chains below all came from one sample that was sequenced in a study of shared clonotypes between healthy human individuals. CD45RO-negative cells were positively selected for CCR7, leaving out terminally differentiated effector memory CD45RA+ cells. The table came from immunoSEQ multiplex PCR; TCRdb's copy has only in-frame clones and leaves some out. The repertoire holds about 2 million clones, approximately 94% seen once, with more than 0.95% in the top ten. The sequenced material came from naive CD8+ T cells sorted from blood. The source is a man between 18 and 29 years old in good health.

This clone was observed once. The rearrangement links TRBV28 to TRBJ1-5; D is possibly TRBD1 (5 bases). CDR1 and CDR2 from the germline V gene are MDHEN and SYDVKM. CDR3 length equals 14 residues. Trimming stripped 3 bases from V and 1 base from J, with 7 bases between. In nucleotides, the CDR3 is TGTGCCAGCAGTTTCCCAGGGAGCAATCAGCCCCAGCATTTT. Protein sequence: CASSFPGSNQPQHF.

The chain combines TRBV28 with TRBJ2-7; 11 bases align to TRBD2. Germline V lookup: CDR1 MDHEN, CDR2 SYDVKM. The trim removed 5 bases at V and 4 bases at J, leaving 16 bases unmatched. CDR3 length: 18 residues. CDR3 amino acids: CASSTNSPLAGVIYEQYF. CDR3 nucleotides: TGTGCCAGCAGTACCAACTCCCCACTAGCGGGGGTTATTTACGAGCAGTACTTC.

The chain is built from TRBV4-1 and TRBJ2-1, with a tentative D call TRBD2 (5 bases). The V end lost 0 bases, the J end lost 8 bases, and 17 bases lay between the germline ends. Germline CDR1 is MGHRA and CDR2 is YSYEKL. The CDR3 length is 16 residues. The CDR3 loop reads CASSQDRGLGEDEQFF. The CDR3 region has the DNA TGCGCCAGCAGCCAAGATCGGGGTCTAGGCGAGGATGAGCAGTTCTTC.

V is TRBV10-2 and J is TRBJ2-3; D unresolved. This CDR3 has 14 amino acids. The germline V and J ends were trimmed by 2 bases and 2 bases, with 8 bases remaining between them. The germline V gene encodes CDR1 WSHSY and CDR2 SAAADI. The CDR3: CASSEPTLTDTQYF. For the CDR3, the DNA is TGCGCCAGCAGTGAGCCTACCCTCACAGATACGCAGTATTTT.

CDR3 nucleotides: TGTGCCAGCAGTGATAGTATGGAAGAACCCTACGAGCAGTACTTC. It is translated as CASSDSMEEPYEQYF. This rearrangement joins TRBV25-1 to TRBJ2-7; D is unclear. This CDR3 is built from 15 residues. Trimming cost V 3 bases and J 2 bases, with 14 bases left between them. Germline CDR1 reads MGHDK; CDR2 reads SYGVNS.